This T cell receptor (beta chain) is from a study of blood T cell repertoires in COVID-19. Libraries were prepared by immunoSEQ multiplex PCR; TCRdb keeps only in-frame clonotypes and omits some of them. The table includes 120,000 or so clones, 80% to 90% detected once. The TCR was taken from a man aged 70 or older with active or convalescent COVID-19. Sequenced sample: peripheral blood.

For the CDR3, the DNA is TGTGCCAGCAGCCCGAACAGTGCAGGGCCTTACGAGCAGTACTTC. It yields the protein CASSPNSAGPYEQYF. The rearrangement joins TRBV7-9 to TRBJ2-7; possibly TRBD1 for D (5 bases). The V gene lost 5 bases and the J gene lost 4 bases, with 18 bases spanning the gap. The V gene's germline CDR1 is SEHNR and CDR2 FQNEAQ (reference sequence). This CDR3 is 15 amino acids long.